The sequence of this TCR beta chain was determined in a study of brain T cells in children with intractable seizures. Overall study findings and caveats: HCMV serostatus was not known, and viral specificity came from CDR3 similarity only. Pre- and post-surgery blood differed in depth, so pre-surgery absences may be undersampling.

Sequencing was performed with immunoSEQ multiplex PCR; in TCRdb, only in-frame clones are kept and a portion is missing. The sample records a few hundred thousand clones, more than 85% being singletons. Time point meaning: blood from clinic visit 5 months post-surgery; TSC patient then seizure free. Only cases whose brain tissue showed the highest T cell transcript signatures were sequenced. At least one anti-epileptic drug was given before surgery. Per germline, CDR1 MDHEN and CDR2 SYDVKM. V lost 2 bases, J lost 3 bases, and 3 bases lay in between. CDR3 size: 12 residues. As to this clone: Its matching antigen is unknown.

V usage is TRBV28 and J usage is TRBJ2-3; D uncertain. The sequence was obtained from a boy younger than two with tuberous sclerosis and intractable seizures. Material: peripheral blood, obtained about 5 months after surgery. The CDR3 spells CASSLRTDTQYF. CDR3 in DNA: TGTGCCAGCAGTTTAAGGACAGATACGCAGTATTTT.